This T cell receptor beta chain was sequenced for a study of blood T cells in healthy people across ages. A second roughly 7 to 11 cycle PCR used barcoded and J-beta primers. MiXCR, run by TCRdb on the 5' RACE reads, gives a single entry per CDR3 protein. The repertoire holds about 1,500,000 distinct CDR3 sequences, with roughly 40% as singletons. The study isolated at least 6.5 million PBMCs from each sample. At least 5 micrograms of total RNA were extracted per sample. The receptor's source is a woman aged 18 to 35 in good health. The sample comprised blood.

The CDR3 DNA sequence: TGTGCCAGCAGTTACTGGGAGGGAAAGGGCCCAGATACGCAGTATTTT. Translating gives CASSYWEGKGPDTQYF. The genes are TRBV6-7 and TRBJ2-3; 7 bases are shared with TRBD2. TRBV6-7 is recorded as an ORF, its role being uncertain. The J segment lost 4 bases and the V segment lost 1 base, leaving 8 bases of the junction unmatched. The CDR3 length is 16 residues.